Listed here are 5 T cell receptor beta chains from one sample, sequenced in a study of blood T cell repertoires in COVID-19. Using immunoSEQ multiplex PCR, the repertoire was profiled, and TCRdb retains in-frame clones only, with some absent. The sample consists of a few hundred thousand clones, about 87% of them appearing once. Sequencing input: peripheral blood. The source is a woman in her thirties with COVID-19, enrolled during active disease.

The chain has TRBV28 and TRBJ2-7; TRBD1 agrees at 9 bases. In germline, CDR1 is MDHEN, CDR2 SYDVKM. The CDR3 sequence is 14 residues long. V lost 4 bases, J lost 2 bases, and 3 bases stayed unmatched. This CDR3 reads CASSWGQGPYEQYF. The CDR3 nucleotides read TGTGCCAGCAGTTGGGGACAGGGACCCTACGAGCAGTACTTC.

The chain joins TRBV25-1 to TRBJ2-7; D unclear. The germline V gene has CDR1 MGHDK and CDR2 SYGVNS. Trimming shortened V by 6 bases and J by 3 bases, and 12 bases separated the two germline ends. This CDR3 is 13 amino acids long. CDR3 coding DNA: TGTGCCAGCAGCATAGCCCCGGGCTACGAGCAGTACTTC. Residues: CASSIAPGYEQYF.

This sequence joins TRBV3-1 (or the pseudogene TRBV3-2) and TRBJ1-3, with a possible D match to TRBD1 (5 bases). Germline-derived CDR1 and CDR2 are LGHDT and YNNKEL (reference sequence). The CDR3 totals 16 residues. V lost 0 bases, J lost 2 bases, and 11 bases lay in between. The CDR3 spells CASSQDLWGPGNTIYF. As DNA, the CDR3 is TGTGCCAGCAGCCAAGACCTGTGGGGCCCTGGAAACACCATATATTTT.

The CDR3 DNA sequence: TGTGCCAGCACCAAGGGACAGGGTAGAGGGAATGAGCAGTTCTTC. This encodes CASTKGQGRGNEQFF. This chain joins TRBV5-4 and TRBJ2-1, with 9 bases fitting TRBD1. The germline V gene encodes CDR1 SGHNT and CDR2 YYREEE (reference sequence). Unmatched junction bases numbered 11, after V lost 6 bases and J lost 7 bases. This CDR3 is 15 amino acids long.

The rearrangement links TRBV24-1 to TRBJ2-2, with 14 bases that match TRBD2. Losses at the gene ends were 6 bases for V and 1 base for J; bases not matched to a gene: 6. The CDR3 runs 18 residues. Germline V lookup: CDR1 KGHDR, CDR2 SFDVKD. The CDR3 DNA reads as TGTGCCACCAGTCCCGGGACTAGCGGGAGAGGGAACACCGGGGAGCTGTTTTTT. Translation: CATSPGTSGRGNTGELFF.